The T cell receptor beta chain under discussion was sequenced for a study of blood T cells in healthy people across ages. Notes on the study in general: Across the age range, TCR beta diversity per million T cells fell in a roughly linear way.

Trimming took 6 bases from V and 5 from J, leaving 13 bases between them. The germline CDR1 and CDR2 sequences are MNHEY and SMNVEV (reference sequence). The CDR3 runs 13 residues. About this clonotype itself: No antigen is known for it.

Together with a sample-barcoded 5' primer, a J-beta primer mix was included in a second PCR lasting about 6 to 12 cycles. One entry per CDR3 protein, called by TCRdb with MiXCR from the 5' RACE reads. The sample includes approximately 850,000 distinct CDR3 sequences, under 45% seen only once; the top ten take about 19%. This receptor was taken from a man between 60 and 70 years old in good health. This sequence joins TRBV27 and TRBJ2-5, with D tentatively TRBD1 (6 bases). Sequencing input: blood. CDR3 amino acids: CASRTGLGETQYF. Here the CDR3 DNA reads TGTGCCAGCAGGACAGGACTTGGGGAGACCCAGTACTTC.